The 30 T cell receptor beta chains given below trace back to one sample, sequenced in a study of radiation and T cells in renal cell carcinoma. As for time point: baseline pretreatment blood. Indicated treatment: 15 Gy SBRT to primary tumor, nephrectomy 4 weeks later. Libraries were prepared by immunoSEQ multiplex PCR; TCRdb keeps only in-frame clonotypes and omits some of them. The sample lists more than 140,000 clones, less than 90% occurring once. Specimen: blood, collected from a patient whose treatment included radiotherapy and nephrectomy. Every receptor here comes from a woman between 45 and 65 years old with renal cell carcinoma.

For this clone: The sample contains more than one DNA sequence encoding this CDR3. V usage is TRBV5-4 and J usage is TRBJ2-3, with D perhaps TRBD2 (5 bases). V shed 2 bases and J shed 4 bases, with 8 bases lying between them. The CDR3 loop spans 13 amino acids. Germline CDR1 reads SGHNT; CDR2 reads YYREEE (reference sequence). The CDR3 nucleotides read TGTGCCAGCAGCTTACGGGGATCAGATACGCAGTATTTT. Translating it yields CASSLRGSDTQYF. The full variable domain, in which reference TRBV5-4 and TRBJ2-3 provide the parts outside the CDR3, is ETGVTQSPTHLIKTRGQQVTLRCSSQSGHNTVSWYQQALGQGPQFIFQYYREEENGRGNFPPRFSGLQFPNYSSELNVNALELDDSALYLCASSLRGSDTQYFGPGTRLTVL.

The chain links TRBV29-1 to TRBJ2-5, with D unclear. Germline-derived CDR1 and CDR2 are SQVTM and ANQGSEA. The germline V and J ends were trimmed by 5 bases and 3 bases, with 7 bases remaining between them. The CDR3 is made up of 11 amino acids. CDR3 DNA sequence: TGCAGCGTTCTAACGGAAGAGACCCAGTACTTC. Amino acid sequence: CSVLTEETQYF.

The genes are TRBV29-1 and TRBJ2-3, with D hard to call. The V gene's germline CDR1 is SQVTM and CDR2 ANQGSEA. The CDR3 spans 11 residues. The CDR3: CSVRVTDTQYF. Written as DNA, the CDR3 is TGCAGTGTCAGAGTCACAGATACGCAGTATTTT.

As DNA, the CDR3 is TGTGCCAGCAGCGAAACCGTGCGGGTTTCTGGCTACACCTTC. Protein sequence: CASSETVRVSGYTF. The chain is built from TRBV2 and TRBJ1-2; D is undetermined. Trimming pared 6 bases from V and 7 bases from J, leaving 18 bases between. Looked up from germline, CDR1 is SNHLY and CDR2 is FYNNEI. This CDR3 spans 14 amino acids.

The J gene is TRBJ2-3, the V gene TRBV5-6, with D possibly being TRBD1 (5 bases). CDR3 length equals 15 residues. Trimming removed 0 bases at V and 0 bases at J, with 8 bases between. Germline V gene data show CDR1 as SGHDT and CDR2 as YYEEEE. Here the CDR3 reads CASSLGQSSTDTQYF. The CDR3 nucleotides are TGTGCCAGCAGCTTGGGACAGTCTAGCACAGATACGCAGTATTTT.

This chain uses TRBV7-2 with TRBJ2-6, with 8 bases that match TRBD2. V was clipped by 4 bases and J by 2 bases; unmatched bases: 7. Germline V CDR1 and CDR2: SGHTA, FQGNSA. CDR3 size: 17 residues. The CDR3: CASSSGLAGAGANVLTF. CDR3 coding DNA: TGTGCCAGCAGCTCAGGACTAGCCGGAGCTGGGGCCAACGTCCTGACTTTC.

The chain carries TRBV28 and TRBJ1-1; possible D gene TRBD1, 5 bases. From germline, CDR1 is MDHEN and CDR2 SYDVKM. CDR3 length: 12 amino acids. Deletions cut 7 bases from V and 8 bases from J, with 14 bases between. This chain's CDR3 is CASTVGLREAFF. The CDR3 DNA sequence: TGTGCCAGCACTGTGGGGCTAAGGGAAGCTTTCTTT.

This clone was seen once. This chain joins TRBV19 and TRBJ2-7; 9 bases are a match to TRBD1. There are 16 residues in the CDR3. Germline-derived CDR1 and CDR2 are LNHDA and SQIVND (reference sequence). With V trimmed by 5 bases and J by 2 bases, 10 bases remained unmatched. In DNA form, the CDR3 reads TGTGCCAGTAGTCCATTCCCGGGACAGGGTGCCTACGAGCAGTACTTC. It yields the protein CASSPFPGQGAYEQYF.

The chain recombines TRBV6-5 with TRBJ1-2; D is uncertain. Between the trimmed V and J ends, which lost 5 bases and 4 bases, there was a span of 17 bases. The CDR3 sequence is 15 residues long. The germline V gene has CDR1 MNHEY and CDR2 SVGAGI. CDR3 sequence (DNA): TGTGCCAGCAGTCCCGTCGGTCAGCCGATCTATGGCTACACCTTC. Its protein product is CASSPVGQPIYGYTF.

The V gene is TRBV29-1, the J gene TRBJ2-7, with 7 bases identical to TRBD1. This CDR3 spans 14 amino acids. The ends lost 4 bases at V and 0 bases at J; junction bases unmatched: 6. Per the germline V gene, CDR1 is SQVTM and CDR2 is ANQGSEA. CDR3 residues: CSVVGQLNSYEQYF. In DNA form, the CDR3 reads TGCAGCGTTGTGGGACAGCTAAACTCCTACGAGCAGTACTTC.

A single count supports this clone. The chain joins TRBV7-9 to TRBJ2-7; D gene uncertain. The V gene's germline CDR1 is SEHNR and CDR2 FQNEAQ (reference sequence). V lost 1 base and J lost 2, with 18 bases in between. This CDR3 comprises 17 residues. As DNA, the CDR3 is TGTGCCAGCAGCTTAGGGATAGGAATTACGGAAACCTACGAGCAGTACTTC. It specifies CASSLGIGITETYEQYF.

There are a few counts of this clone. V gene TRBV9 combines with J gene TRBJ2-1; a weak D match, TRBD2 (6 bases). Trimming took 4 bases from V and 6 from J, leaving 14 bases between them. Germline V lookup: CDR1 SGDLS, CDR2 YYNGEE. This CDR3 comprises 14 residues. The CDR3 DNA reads TGTGCCAGCAGCACTAGGGACTCCGCCAATGAGCAGTTCTTC. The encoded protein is CASSTRDSANEQFF.

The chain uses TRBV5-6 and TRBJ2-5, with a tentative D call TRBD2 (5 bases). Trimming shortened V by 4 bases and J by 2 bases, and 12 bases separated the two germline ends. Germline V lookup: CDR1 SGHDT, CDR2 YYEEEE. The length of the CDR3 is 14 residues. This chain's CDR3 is CASSVKAEQETQYF. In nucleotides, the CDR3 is TGTGCCAGCAGCGTAAAAGCGGAACAAGAGACCCAGTACTTC.

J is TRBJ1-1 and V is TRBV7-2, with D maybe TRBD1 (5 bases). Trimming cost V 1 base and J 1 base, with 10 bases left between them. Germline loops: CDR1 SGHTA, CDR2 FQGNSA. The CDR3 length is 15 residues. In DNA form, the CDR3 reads TGTGCCAGCAGCTTAGACGGCCAGGGGAACACTGAAGCTTTCTTT. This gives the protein CASSLDGQGNTEAFF. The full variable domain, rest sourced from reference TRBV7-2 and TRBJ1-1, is GAGVSQSPSNKVTEKGKDVELRCDPISGHTALYWYRQSLGQGLEFLIYFQGNSAPDKSGLPSDRFSAERTGGSVSTLTIQRTQQEDSAVYLCASSLDGQGNTEAFFGQGTRLTVV.

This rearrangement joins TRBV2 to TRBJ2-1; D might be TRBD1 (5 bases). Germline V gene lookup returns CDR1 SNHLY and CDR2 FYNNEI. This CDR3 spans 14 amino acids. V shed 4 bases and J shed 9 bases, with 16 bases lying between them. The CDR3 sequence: CASSVVQGASEQFF. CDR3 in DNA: TGTGCCAGCAGTGTTGTGCAGGGCGCAAGTGAGCAGTTCTTC. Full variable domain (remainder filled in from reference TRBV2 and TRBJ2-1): EPEVTQTPSHQVTQMGQEVILRCVPISNHLYFYWYRQILGQKVEFLVSFYNNEISEKSEIFDDQFSVERPDGSNFTLKIRSTKLEDSAMYFCASSVVQGASEQFFGPGTRLTVL.

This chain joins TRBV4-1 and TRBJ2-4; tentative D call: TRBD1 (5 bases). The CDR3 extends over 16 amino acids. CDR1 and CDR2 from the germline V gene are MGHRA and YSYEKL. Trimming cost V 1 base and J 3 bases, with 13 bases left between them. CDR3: CASSQGTRADKNIQYF. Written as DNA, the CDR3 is TGCGCCAGCAGCCAAGGGACAAGAGCTGACAAAAACATTCAGTACTTC.

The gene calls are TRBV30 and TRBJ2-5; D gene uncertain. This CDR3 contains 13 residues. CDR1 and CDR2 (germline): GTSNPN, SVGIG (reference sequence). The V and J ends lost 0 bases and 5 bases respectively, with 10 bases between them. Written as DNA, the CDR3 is TGTGCCTGGAGTGTACTTGGGCGGGAGACCCAGTACTTC. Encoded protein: CAWSVLGRETQYF.

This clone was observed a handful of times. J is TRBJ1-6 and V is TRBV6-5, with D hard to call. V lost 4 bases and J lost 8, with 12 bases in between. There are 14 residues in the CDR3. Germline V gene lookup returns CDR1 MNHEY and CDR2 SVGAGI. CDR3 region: CASSSGVTDSPLHF. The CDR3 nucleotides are TGTGCCAGCAGTTCCGGGGTTACGGATTCACCCCTCCACTTT.

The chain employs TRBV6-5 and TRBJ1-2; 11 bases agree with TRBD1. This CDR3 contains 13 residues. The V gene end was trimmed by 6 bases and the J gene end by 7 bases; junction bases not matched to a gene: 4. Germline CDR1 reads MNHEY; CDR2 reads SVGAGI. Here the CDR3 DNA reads TGTGCCAGCAGGGGAGGACAGGGGGCTGGCTACACCTTC. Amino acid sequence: CASRGGQGAGYTF.

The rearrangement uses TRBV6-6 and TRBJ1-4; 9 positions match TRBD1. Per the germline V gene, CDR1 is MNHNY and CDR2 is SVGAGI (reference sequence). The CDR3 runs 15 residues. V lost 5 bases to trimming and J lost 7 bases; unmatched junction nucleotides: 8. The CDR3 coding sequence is TGTGCCAGCAGTCGGCCGGGACAGGGAAGTGAAAAACTGTTTTTT. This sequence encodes CASSRPGQGSEKLFF.

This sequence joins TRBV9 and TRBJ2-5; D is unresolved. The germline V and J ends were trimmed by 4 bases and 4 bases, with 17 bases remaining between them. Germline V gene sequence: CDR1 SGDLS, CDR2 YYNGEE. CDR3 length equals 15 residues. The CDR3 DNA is TGTGCCAGCAGCCTCCAGAATAGGCCAGGAGAGACCCAGTACTTC. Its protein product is CASSLQNRPGETQYF.

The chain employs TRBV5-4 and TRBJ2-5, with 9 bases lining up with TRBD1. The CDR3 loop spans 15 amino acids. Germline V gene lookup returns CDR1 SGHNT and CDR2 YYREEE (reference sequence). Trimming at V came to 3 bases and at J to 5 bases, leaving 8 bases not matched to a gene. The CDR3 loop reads CASSSNRDREETQYF. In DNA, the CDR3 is TGTGCCAGCAGCTCGAACCGGGACAGGGAGGAGACCCAGTACTTC.

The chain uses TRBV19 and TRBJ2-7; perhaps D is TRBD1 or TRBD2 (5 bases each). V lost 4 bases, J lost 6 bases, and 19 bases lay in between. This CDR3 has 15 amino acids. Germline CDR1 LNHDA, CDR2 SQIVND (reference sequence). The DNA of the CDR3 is TGTGCCAGTAGTACATCCGGGACGCTGGATATCGAGCAGTACTTC. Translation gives CASSTSGTLDIEQYF.

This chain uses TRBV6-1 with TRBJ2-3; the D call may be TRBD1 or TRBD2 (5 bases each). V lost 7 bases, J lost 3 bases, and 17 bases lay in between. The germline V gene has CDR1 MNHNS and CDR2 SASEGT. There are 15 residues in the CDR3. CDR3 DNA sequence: TGTGCCAGCAAGAGGGACCCTGGTTGGACAGATACGCAGTATTTT. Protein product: CASKRDPGWTDTQYF.

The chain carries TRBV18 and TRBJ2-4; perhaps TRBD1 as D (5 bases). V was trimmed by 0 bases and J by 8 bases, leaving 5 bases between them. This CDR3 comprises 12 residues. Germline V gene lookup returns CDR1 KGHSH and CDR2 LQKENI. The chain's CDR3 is CASSPPGDIQYF. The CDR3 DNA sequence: TGTGCCAGCTCACCACCAGGGGACATTCAGTACTTC.

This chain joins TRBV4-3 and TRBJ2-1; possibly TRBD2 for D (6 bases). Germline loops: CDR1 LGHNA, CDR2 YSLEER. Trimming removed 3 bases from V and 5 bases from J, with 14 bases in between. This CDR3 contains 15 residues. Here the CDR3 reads CASSHLLGGDNEQFF. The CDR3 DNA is TGCGCCAGCAGCCACCTACTCGGGGGAGACAATGAGCAGTTCTTC.

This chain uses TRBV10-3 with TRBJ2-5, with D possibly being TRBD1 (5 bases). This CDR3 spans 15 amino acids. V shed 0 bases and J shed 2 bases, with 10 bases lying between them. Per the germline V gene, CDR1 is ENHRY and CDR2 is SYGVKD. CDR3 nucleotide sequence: TGTGCCATCAGTGAGTCCATGACAGAACAAGAGACCCAGTACTTC. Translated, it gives CAISESMTEQETQYF.

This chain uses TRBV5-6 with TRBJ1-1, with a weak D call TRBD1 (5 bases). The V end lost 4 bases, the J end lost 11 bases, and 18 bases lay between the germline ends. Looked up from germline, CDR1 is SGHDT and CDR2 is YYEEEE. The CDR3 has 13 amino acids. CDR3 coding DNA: TGTGCCAGCAGCGCCGGGACTGTTCAACGGGCTTTCTTT. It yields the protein CASSAGTVQRAFF.

This CDR3 is CASSLSVGSGYTF. In nucleotides, the CDR3 is TGTGCCAGCAGCTTATCGGTAGGGAGTGGCTACACCTTC. This chain links TRBV7-2 with TRBJ1-2, with no clear D. V was shortened by 2 bases and J by 7 bases, with 11 bases between the two germline ends. CDR3 length equals 13 residues. CDR1 and CDR2 from the germline V gene are SGHTA and FQGNSA. Full variable domain (missing parts from reference TRBV7-2 and TRBJ1-2): GAGVSQSPSNKVTEKGKDVELRCDPISGHTALYWYRQSLGQGLEFLIYFQGNSAPDKSGLPSDRFSAERTGGSVSTLTIQRTQQEDSAVYLCASSLSVGSGYTFGSGTRLTVV.

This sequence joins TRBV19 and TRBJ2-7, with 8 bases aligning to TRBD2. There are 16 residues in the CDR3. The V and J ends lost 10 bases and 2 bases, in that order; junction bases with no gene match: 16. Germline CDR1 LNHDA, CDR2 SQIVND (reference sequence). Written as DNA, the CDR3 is TGTGCCACCAGAGACCGGGCTAGCGGGCGACCCTACGAGCAGTACTTC. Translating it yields CATRDRASGRPYEQYF.